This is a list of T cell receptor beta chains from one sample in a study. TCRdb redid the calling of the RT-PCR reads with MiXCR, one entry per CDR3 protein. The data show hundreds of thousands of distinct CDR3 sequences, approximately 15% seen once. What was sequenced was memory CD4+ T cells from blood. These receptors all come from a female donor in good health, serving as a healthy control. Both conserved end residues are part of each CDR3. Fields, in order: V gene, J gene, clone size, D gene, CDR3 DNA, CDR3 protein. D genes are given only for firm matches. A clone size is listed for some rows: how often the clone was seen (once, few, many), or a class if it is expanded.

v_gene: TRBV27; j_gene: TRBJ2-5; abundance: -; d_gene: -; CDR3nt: TGTGCTTCAGGGGGGCTCGAAGGCAAAGGGACCCAGTACTTC; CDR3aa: CASGGLEGKGTQYF
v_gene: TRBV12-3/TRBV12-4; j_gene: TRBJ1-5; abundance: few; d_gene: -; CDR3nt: TGTGCCAGCAGGCCCAACCTCCAGCCCCAGCATTTT; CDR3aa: CASRPNLQPQHF
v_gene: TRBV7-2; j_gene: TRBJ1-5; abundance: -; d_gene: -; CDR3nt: TGTGCCAGCAGCTTAGAATGGGGGGAACCGCCCCAGCATTTT; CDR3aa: CASSLEWGEPPQHF
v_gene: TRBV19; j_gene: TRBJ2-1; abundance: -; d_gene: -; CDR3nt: TGTGCCAGTAGTATAAGTCCGGACTACACCTACAATGAGCAGTTCTTC; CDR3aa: CASSISPDYTYNEQFF
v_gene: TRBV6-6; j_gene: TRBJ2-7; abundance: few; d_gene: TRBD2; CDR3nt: TGTGCCAGCTACCGGGCTAGCGGATCCTACGAGCAGTACTTC; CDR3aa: CASYRASGSYEQYF
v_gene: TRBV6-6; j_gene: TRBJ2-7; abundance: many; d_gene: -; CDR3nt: TGTGCCAGCAGTTCCGGACGGATCTCCTACGAGCAGTACTTC; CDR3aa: CASSSGRISYEQYF
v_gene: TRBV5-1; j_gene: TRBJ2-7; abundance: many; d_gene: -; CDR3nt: TGCGCCAGCAGCTTAAGCGCCACACGCGAGCAGTACTTC; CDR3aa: CASSLSATREQYF
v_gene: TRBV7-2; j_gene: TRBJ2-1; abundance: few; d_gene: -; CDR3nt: TGTGCCGGTGGCAGGGGTTTTTCTGAGCAGTTCTTC; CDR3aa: CAGGRGFSEQFF
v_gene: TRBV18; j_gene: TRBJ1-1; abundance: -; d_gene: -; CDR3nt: TGTGCCAGCTCACCCCGCAGGGAGGGCACTGAAGCTTTCTTT; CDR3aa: CASSPRREGTEAFF
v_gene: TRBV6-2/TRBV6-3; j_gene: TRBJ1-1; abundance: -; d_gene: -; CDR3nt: TGTGCCAGCAGTTACGGTGGAATTGGGACTGAAGCTTTCTTT; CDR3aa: CASSYGGIGTEAFF
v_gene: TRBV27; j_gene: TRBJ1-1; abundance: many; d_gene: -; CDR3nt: TGTGCCAGCAGTTACCCGCAGTCGCAGAGGATCCGCACTGAAGCTTTCTTT; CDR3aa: CASSYPQSQRIRTEAFF
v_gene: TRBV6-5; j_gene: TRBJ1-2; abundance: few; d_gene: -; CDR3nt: TGTGCCAGCAGTAATACAGGGACTTGGGGCCGCTACACCTTC; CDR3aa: CASSNTGTWGRYTF
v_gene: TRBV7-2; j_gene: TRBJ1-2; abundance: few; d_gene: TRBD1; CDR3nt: TGTGCCAGCAGCCCCAGGGACAGGGCCGGCTACACCTTC; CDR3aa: CASSPRDRAGYTF
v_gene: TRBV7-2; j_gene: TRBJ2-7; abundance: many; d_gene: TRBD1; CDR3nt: TGTGCCAGCAGCTCCCCTAAGGACAGGGAACTCTACGAGCAGTACTTC; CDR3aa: CASSSPKDRELYEQYF
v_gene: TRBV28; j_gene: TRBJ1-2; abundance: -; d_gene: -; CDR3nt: TGTGCCAGCAGTATTCCCGTGGAGACCTCCTATGGCTACACCTTC; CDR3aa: CASSIPVETSYGYTF
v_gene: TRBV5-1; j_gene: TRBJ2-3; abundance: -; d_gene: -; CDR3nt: TGCGCCAGCAGTGAAGGGGGGGAAGGAGATACGCAGTATTTT; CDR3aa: CASSEGGEGDTQYF
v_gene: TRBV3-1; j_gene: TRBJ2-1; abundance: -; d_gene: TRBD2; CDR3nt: TGTGCCAGCAGTTTATTAGCGGGGGGACCAATCCAGTTCTTC; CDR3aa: CASSLLAGGPIQFF
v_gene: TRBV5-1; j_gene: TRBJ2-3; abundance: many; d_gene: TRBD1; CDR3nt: TGCGCCAGCACTAAGGGGACAGGGAACACAGATACGCAGTATTTT; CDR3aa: CASTKGTGNTDTQYF
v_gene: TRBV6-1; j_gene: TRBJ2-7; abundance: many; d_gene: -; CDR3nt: TGTGCCAGCAGTGAAATGAACTACGAGCAGTACTTC; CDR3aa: CASSEMNYEQYF
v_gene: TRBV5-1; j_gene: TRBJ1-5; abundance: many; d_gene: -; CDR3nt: TGCGCCAGCAGCTTGGACGTGCGTGCCAATCAGCCCCAGCATTTT; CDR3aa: CASSLDVRANQPQHF
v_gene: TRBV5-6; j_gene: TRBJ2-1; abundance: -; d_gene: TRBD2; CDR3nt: TGTGCCAGCAGCTGGGGGGGTGAGCAGTTCTTC; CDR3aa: CASSWGGEQFF
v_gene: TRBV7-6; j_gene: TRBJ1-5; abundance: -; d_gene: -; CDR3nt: TGTGCCAGCAGCCGCACAGAAAGGGGTCAGCCCCAGCATTTT; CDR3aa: CASSRTERGQPQHF
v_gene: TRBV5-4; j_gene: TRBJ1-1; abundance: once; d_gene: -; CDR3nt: TGTGCCAGCAGCTTGGGGCCGATCGGCACTGAAGCTTTCTTT; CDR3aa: CASSLGPIGTEAFF
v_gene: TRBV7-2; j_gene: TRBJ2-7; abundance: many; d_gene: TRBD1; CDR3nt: TGTGCCAGCAGCGCCGACAGGGGGCTTTTCTACGAGCAGTACTTC; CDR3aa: CASSADRGLFYEQYF
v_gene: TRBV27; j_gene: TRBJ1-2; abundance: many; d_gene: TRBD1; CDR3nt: TGTGCCAGCAGTCCCGGGACAGAGGACTATGGCTACACCTTC; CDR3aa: CASSPGTEDYGYTF
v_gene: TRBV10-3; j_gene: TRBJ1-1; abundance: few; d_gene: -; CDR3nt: TGTGCCATCAGACATACAGGGTTTTGGACTGAAGCTTTCTTT; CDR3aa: CAIRHTGFWTEAFF
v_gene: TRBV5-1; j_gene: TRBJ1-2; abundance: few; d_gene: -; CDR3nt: TGCGCCAGTCGCGGCAGGGGAACTTTAGCTAACTATGGCTACACCTTC; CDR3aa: CASRGRGTLANYGYTF
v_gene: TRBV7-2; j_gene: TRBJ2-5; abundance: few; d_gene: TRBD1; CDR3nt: TGTGCCAGCAGCCTGGGACAGGGTTGGGAGACCCAGTACTTC; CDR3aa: CASSLGQGWETQYF
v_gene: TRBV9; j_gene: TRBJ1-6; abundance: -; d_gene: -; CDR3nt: TGTGCCAGCAGCGTAGACGGCAGAGATAATTCACCCCTCCACTTT; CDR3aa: CASSVDGRDNSPLHF
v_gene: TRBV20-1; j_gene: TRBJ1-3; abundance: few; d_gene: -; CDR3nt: TGCAGTGCTAGAGTGTACGGGGCGGGAAACACCATATATTTT; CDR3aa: CSARVYGAGNTIYF
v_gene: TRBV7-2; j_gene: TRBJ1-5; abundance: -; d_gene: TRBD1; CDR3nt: TGTGCCAGCAGCTTTGGGGTGTCAGGGGGTCAGCCCCAGCATTTT; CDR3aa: CASSFGVSGGQPQHF
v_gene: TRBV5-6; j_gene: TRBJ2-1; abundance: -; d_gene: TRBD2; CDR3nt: TGTGCCAGCAGCCCCGCAGCGGGAGGTAAATATGAGCAGTTCTTC; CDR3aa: CASSPAAGGKYEQFF